Below are 23 T cell receptor beta chains sequenced from a single sample in a study of tumour-infiltrating T cells in Burkitt lymphoma. Profiled with immunoSEQ multiplex PCR; TCRdb holds only in-frame clones, not every one. This table has roughly 15,000 clones, less than 90% appearing once. The sequencing sample was made of tumor tissue. The receptors come from a human donor with diffuse large B-cell lymphoma.

The rearrangement joins TRBV5-6 to TRBJ1-1; TRBD1 is a possible D gene (6 bases). Germline V gene data show CDR1 as SGHDT and CDR2 as YYEEEE. The CDR3 runs 13 residues. V shed 5 bases and J shed 4 bases, with 12 bases lying between them. The CDR3 nucleotides are TGTGCCAGCAGTTTACAGGGTCGCACTGAAGCTTTCTTT. This encodes CASSLQGRTEAFF.

This chain links TRBV2 with TRBJ2-7; 10 bases match TRBD2. The CDR3 totals 15 residues. Trimming at V came to 1 base and at J to 5 bases, leaving 5 bases not matched to a gene. Germline CDR1 and CDR2: SNHLY and FYNNEI. The CDR3, as DNA: TGTGCCAGCAGTGAAGTGGGACTAGCGCCCCACGAGCAGTACTTC. Encoded protein: CASSEVGLAPHEQYF.

This chain joins TRBV28 and TRBJ1-2; D is unresolved. This CDR3 comprises 12 residues. Trimming left V 5 bases short and J 8 bases short, with 12 bases between. CDR1 is MDHEN and CDR2 is SYDVKM in the germline V gene. The CDR3 nucleotides are TGTGCCAGCAGTGTTTTAGGGAGGGGCTACACCTTC. Translating it yields CASSVLGRGYTF.

The J gene is TRBJ2-2, the V gene TRBV6-4; D perhaps matches TRBD2 (6 bases). The CDR3 runs 16 residues. The V gene lost 4 bases and the J gene lost 2 bases, with 14 bases spanning the gap. CDR1 and CDR2 (germline): MRHNA, SNTAGT. CDR3 residues: CASSVRGGHNTGELFF. The CDR3, as DNA: TGTGCCAGCAGTGTCCGGGGAGGACACAACACCGGGGAGCTGTTTTTT.

The chain is built from TRBV5-1 and TRBJ1-2; D uncertain. The length of the CDR3 is 11 residues. Trimming took 1 base from V and 9 from J, leaving 7 bases between them. Germline V gene sequence: CDR1 SGHRS, CDR2 YFSETQ. The CDR3 nucleotides read TGCGCCAGCAGCTTGCAAGGAAGCTACACCTTC. Translated, it gives CASSLQGSYTF. Full variable domain (rest looked up from reference TRBV5-1 and TRBJ1-2): KAGVTQTPRYLIKTRGQQVTLSCSPISGHRSVSWYQQTPGQGLQFLFEYFSETQRNKGNFPGRFSGRQFSNSRSEMNVSTLELGDSALYLCASSLQGSYTFGSGTRLTVV.

The rearrangement links TRBV28 to TRBJ2-2, with D tentatively TRBD1 (6 bases). The length of the CDR3 is 15 residues. Germline V lookup: CDR1 MDHEN, CDR2 SYDVKM. V was clipped by 3 bases and J by 2 bases, with 10 bases between them. CDR3 DNA: TGTGCCAGCAGTTTTACAGGGTTCAACACCGGGGAGCTGTTTTTT. Its protein is CASSFTGFNTGELFF.

The chain links TRBV4-1 to TRBJ2-1; a possible D gene is TRBD2 (7 bases). Trimming pared 3 bases from V and 0 bases from J, leaving 21 bases between. Germline V CDR1 and CDR2: MGHRA, YSYEKL. The CDR3 extends over 19 amino acids. CDR3 bases: TGCGCCAGCAGCCAGGCTAGCCTAGTGGGGGGGCGCTCCTACAATGAGCAGTTCTTC. It yields the protein CASSQASLVGGRSYNEQFF.

The chain joins TRBV6-5 to TRBJ1-1; a possible D gene is TRBD1 (6 bases). Germline CDR1 is MNHEY and CDR2 is SVGAGI. The CDR3 totals 15 residues. V lost 0 bases to trimming and J lost 6 bases, with 14 bases between them. The CDR3 bases are TGTGCCAGCAGTTACTCGACAGGTTTGGGGGCTGAAGCTTTCTTT. It specifies CASSYSTGLGAEAFF.

The V call is TRBV7-8, the J call TRBJ2-7, with D perhaps given as TRBD1 or TRBD2 (6 bases each). The V gene's germline CDR1 is SGHVS and CDR2 FQNEAQ. The CDR3 totals 14 residues. V was pared by 5 bases and J by 2 bases, with 13 bases between. CDR3 loop: CASSPGAEPYEQYF. In nucleotides, the CDR3 is TGTGCCAGCAGCCCGGGGGCGGAGCCCTACGAGCAGTACTTC.

V and J are TRBV10-1 and TRBJ2-7; TRBD1 is a possible D gene (6 bases). CDR1 and CDR2 (germline): WNHNN, SYGVQD (reference sequence). This CDR3 region has 14 residues. Trimming cost V 0 bases and J 4 bases, with 10 bases left between them. CDR3 region: CASSESEGGYEQYF. CDR3 DNA sequence: TGCGCCAGCAGTGAGTCCGAAGGGGGATACGAGCAGTACTTC.

The V call is TRBV18, the J call TRBJ2-5; D assignment may be TRBD1 or TRBD2 (6 bases each). CDR3 size: 15 residues. Germline V gene sequence: CDR1 KGHSH, CDR2 LQKENI. The V end lost 3 bases, the J end lost 4 bases, and 15 bases lay between the germline ends. CDR3 amino acids: CASSPLGGLGETQYF. The CDR3 DNA reads as TGTGCCAGCTCACCCTTAGGGGGGCTGGGAGAGACCCAGTACTTC.

The chain couples TRBV29-1 to TRBJ1-2; the D is unclear. The germline CDR1 and CDR2 sequences are SQVTM and ANQGSEA. V was trimmed by 8 bases and J by 6 bases, leaving 7 bases between them. The CDR3 runs 9 residues. The CDR3 bases are TGCAGCTCCAACGATGGCTACACCTTC. It encodes CSSNDGYTF.

The gene calls are TRBV10-3 and TRBJ1-1; D unclear. The CDR3 runs to 12 residues. Looked up from germline, CDR1 is ENHRY and CDR2 is SYGVKD. Trimming left V 0 bases short and J 6 bases short, with 5 bases between. CDR3: CAISESTAEAFF. The CDR3 DNA reads TGTGCCATCAGTGAGTCTACAGCTGAAGCTTTCTTT.

This chain connects TRBV6-5 to TRBJ1-5; D ambiguous. Germline CDR1 reads MNHEY; CDR2 reads SVGAGI. There are 13 residues in the CDR3. The ends were cut back, 0 bases at V and 14 bases at J, with 14 bases in the middle. Written as DNA, the CDR3 is TGTGCCAGCAGTTACTCGGATCGAGACGGAAAGCATTTT. Amino acid sequence: CASSYSDRDGKHF.

CDR3 in DNA: TGTGCCAGCAGTGGCTTAGGACGGTCTGAGCAGTTCTTC. This codes for CASSGLGRSEQFF. The J gene is TRBJ2-1, the V gene TRBV6-1; no reliable D call. CDR1 and CDR2 (germline): MNHNS, SASEGT. V dropped 4 bases and J dropped 9 bases, with 13 bases sitting between them. This CDR3 has 13 residues.

The gene calls are TRBV29-1 and TRBJ1-1; possible D gene TRBD1, 6 bases. Germline lookup yields CDR1 SQVTM and CDR2 ANQGSEA. The CDR3 covers 14 residues. The V end lost 5 bases, the J end lost 6 bases, and 19 bases lay between the germline ends. CDR3 coding DNA: TGCAGCGTTATAGTTGGGGGCGAGAGGTCTGAAGCTTTCTTT. This encodes CSVIVGGERSEAFF.

The rearrangement joins TRBV18 to TRBJ1-4; weak D call: TRBD1 (5 bases). From germline, CDR1 is KGHSH and CDR2 LQKENI. This CDR3 has 14 residues. The V end was cut by 1 base, the J end by 7 bases, with 10 bases between. DNA of the CDR3: TGTGCCAGCTCACCACTAGGGGCAGGTGAAAAACTGTTTTTT. Its translation: CASSPLGAGEKLFF.

This clone appeared once. This sequence joins TRBV5-8 and TRBJ2-3, with 8 positions matching TRBD1. This CDR3 contains 15 residues. From germline, CDR1 is SGHTS and CDR2 YDEGEE. V was clipped by 0 bases and J by 3 bases; unmatched bases: 3. In DNA, the CDR3 is TGTGCCAGCAGCTTGGGACAGGGGACAACAGATACGCAGTATTTT. As protein: CASSLGQGTTDTQYF.

The CDR3 here is CASSLDPGGYTF. The CDR3 DNA reads as TGTGCCAGCTCACTTGACCCAGGAGGCTACACCTTC. The chain has TRBV18 and TRBJ1-2; D unresolved. Germline V gene lookup returns CDR1 KGHSH and CDR2 LQKENI. This CDR3 contains 12 residues. Between the trimmed V and J ends, which lost 4 bases and 8 bases, there was a span of 11 bases. The full variable domain, rest sourced from reference TRBV18 and TRBJ1-2, is NAGVMQNPRHLVRRRGQEARLRCSPMKGHSHVYWYRQLPEEGLKFMVYLQKENIIDESGMPKERFSAEFPKEGPSILRIQQVVRGDSAAYFCASSLDPGGYTFGSGTRLTVV.

The chain recombines TRBV2 with TRBJ1-2; D remains ambiguous. CDR3 length: 12 residues. Germline CDR1 reads SNHLY; CDR2 reads FYNNEI. The V gene lost 6 bases and the J gene lost 2 bases, with 7 bases spanning the gap. The CDR3 DNA reads as TGTGCCAGCAGGGTGGGCAACTATGGCTACACCTTC. Its protein product is CASRVGNYGYTF.

This clone has more than one count but fewer than ten. This rearrangement joins TRBV10-1 to TRBJ1-4; 9 positions match TRBD1. V lost 6 bases and J lost 10; bases outside the gene matches: 9. The CDR3 sequence is 14 residues long. CDR1 and CDR2 from the germline V gene are WNHNN and SYGVQD (reference sequence). The DNA of the CDR3 is TGCGCCAGCAGCGAAGAGGGACAGGGCGCAAAACTGTTTTTT. Its translation: CASSEEGQGAKLFF.

This rearrangement joins TRBV4-1 to TRBJ1-1, with TRBD1 identical over 9 bases. Germline CDR1 reads MGHRA; CDR2 reads YSYEKL. The trim removed 2 bases at V and 0 bases at J, leaving 1 base unmatched. There are 15 residues in the CDR3. The CDR3 reads CASSQRQGVNTEAFF. CDR3 in DNA: TGCGCCAGCAGCCAAAGACAGGGGGTGAACACTGAAGCTTTCTTT.

The gene calls are TRBV7-6 and TRBJ1-1, with 11 bases fitting TRBD1. The V gene end was trimmed by 6 bases and the J gene end by 3 bases; junction bases not matched to a gene: 12. This CDR3 is built from 17 residues. The V gene's germline CDR1 is SGHVS and CDR2 FNYEAQ. The CDR3 sequence is CASRDTRTGGDDTEAFF. In nucleotides, the CDR3 is TGTGCCAGCAGGGATACAAGGACAGGGGGCGATGACACTGAAGCTTTCTTT.